Here is one T cell receptor beta chain with its context. What it binds is not known. Anyone treated within the previous three months was excluded. Trimming removed 5 bases at V and 8 bases at J, with 12 bases between. The germline V gene has CDR1 MNHEY and CDR2 SVGAGI. The CDR3 loop spans 12 amino acids. This sample was included in a study of resident and recirculating memory T cells in vitiligo. Study conclusions and caveats: Non-conserved TCRs across sites and patients suggested distinct clones per lesion.

Clones were sequenced by immunoSEQ multiplex PCR, and TCRdb holds only the in-frame ones, with some missing. The sample consists of roughly 76,000 clones, roughly nine tenths of them appearing once. The sequenced sample was blood. The gene calls are TRBV6-5 and TRBJ1-2, with D tentatively TRBD1 (6 bases). The receptor comes from a male donor with vitiligo. CDR3 coding DNA: TGTGCCAGCAGTACAGGGTTGAAAGGCTACACCTTC. This translates into CASSTGLKGYTF.